Presented here are 21 T cell receptor beta chains from one specimen sequenced in a study of blood T cells in healthy people across ages. A J-beta primer mix and a sample-barcoded 5' primer were used in a second PCR of roughly 7 to 12 cycles. TCRdb passed the 5' RACE reads through MiXCR, listing each CDR3 protein once. Here the sample spans roughly 900,000 distinct CDR3 sequences, 48% being singletons. Material for sequencing was blood. These TCRs come from a man aged 25-45 years in good health.

This rearrangement joins TRBV24-1 to TRBJ2-1; D might be TRBD2 (7 bases). The CDR3 contains 15 residues. Germline CDR1 KGHDR, CDR2 SFDVKD. The germline V and J ends were trimmed by 1 base and 5 bases, with 11 bases remaining between them. CDR3 sequence: CATSDLGGADNEQFF. CDR3 nucleotide sequence: TGTGCCACCAGTGATTTAGGGGGGGCGGACAATGAGCAGTTCTTC.

This chain connects TRBV12-3 or TRBV12-4 to TRBJ2-1, with 10 bases matching TRBD2. V was clipped by 5 bases and J by 4 bases; unmatched bases: 8. This CDR3 is 16 amino acids long. The CDR3 DNA reads as TGTGCCAGCAGTCTAACTAGCGGGGATCAGTACAATGAGCAGTTCTTC. Amino acid sequence: CASSLTSGDQYNEQFF.

V usage is TRBV20-1 and J usage is TRBJ1-1; perhaps TRBD1 as D (6 bases). Germline lookup yields CDR1 DFQATT and CDR2 SNEGSKA (reference sequence). The CDR3 covers 13 residues. V was shortened by 5 bases and J by 11 bases, with 21 bases between the two germline ends. For the CDR3, the DNA is TGCAGTGCTGCACCAGGGGCCTTCCTGGGGGCTTTCTTT. Amino acids: CSAAPGAFLGAFF.

This clonotype was counted many times. The CDR3 is CASSPSDSSNYGYTF. CDR3 nucleotides: TGTGCCAGCAGCCCATCGGACAGCTCGAACTATGGCTACACCTTC. This chain connects TRBV11-1 to TRBJ1-2; D is perhaps TRBD1 (6 bases). V was trimmed by 5 bases and J by 2 bases, leaving 15 bases between them. CDR3 length: 15 residues. Germline assignment: CDR1 SGHAT and CDR2 FQDESV (reference sequence).

The rearrangement links TRBV4-1 to TRBJ1-2; 8 nucleotides line up with TRBD1. The length of the CDR3 is 16 residues. J lost 1 base, V lost 0 bases, and 4 bases had no gene match. In germline, CDR1 is MGHRA, CDR2 YSYEKL. CDR3 region: CASSQEPQGVNYGYTF. The CDR3 DNA is TGCGCCAGCAGCCAAGAACCACAGGGGGTTAACTATGGCTACACCTTC.

The chain uses TRBV6-4 and TRBJ1-5, with TRBD1 matching over 7 bases. V shed 5 bases, J shed 1 base, and the junction held 14 bases outside the gene matches. Germline V gene lookup returns CDR1 MRHNA and CDR2 SNTAGT. This CDR3 has 18 amino acids. CDR3 residues: CASSPPKQKGASNQPQHF. The CDR3 DNA follows: TGTGCCAGCAGTCCACCAAAACAAAAGGGGGCAAGCAATCAGCCCCAGCATTTT.

This clonotype was picked up a small number of times. J is TRBJ2-3 and V is TRBV4-1; 7 nucleotides match TRBD1. Germline CDR1 reads MGHRA; CDR2 reads YSYEKL. After removal of 3 bases from V and 4 bases from J, the junction contained 4 bases not matched to a gene. This CDR3 has 14 amino acids. This CDR3 reads CASSHDDRADTQYF. CDR3 coding DNA: TGCGCCAGCAGCCACGACGACAGGGCAGATACGCAGTATTTT.

This clonotype has a handful of counts. CDR3 DNA sequence: TGTGCCCACGAACAAGGCGGGGGGGCCTACGAGCAGTACTTC. It specifies CAHEQGGGAYEQYF. The chain joins TRBV2 to TRBJ2-7; 9 positions agree with TRBD2. Germline V lookup: CDR1 SNHLY, CDR2 FYNNEI. The CDR3 spans 14 residues. Losses at the gene ends were 11 bases for V and 2 bases for J; bases not matched to a gene: 10.

The rearrangement uses TRBV29-1 and TRBJ2-5; 8 positions match TRBD1. The germline CDR1 and CDR2 sequences are SQVTM and ANQGSEA. Unmatched junction bases numbered 15, after V lost 7 bases and J lost 5 bases. The CDR3 totals 15 residues. Written as DNA, the CDR3 is TGCAGCGCAACTACTGGGACAGGCCCTAGGGAGACCCAGTACTTC. This translates into CSATTGTGPRETQYF.

J is TRBJ2-5 and V is TRBV5-1; D possibly corresponds to TRBD1 (6 bases). This CDR3 has 15 residues. The germline gives CDR1 SGHRS, CDR2 YFSETQ. The V and J ends lost 4 bases and 6 bases respectively, with 19 bases between them. The CDR3 region has the DNA TGCGCCAGCAGCCTTACAGGGAGTTCTACGAAGACCCAGTACTTC. Its translation is CASSLTGSSTKTQYF.

V gene TRBV7-2 combines with J gene TRBJ2-5, with TRBD2 identical over 9 bases. The CDR3 sequence is 17 residues long. The V segment lost 0 bases and the J segment 3 bases; nucleotides outside the gene matches: 8. Germline V CDR1 and CDR2: SGHTA, FQGNSA. As DNA, the CDR3 is TGTGCCAGCAGCTTAGCGCACCTAGCGGGGTCCAAAGAGACCCAGTACTTC. It specifies CASSLAHLAGSKETQYF.

The gene calls are TRBV6-5 and TRBJ2-5, with TRBD2 identical over 7 bases. Near its end, the DNA agrees better with TRBJ2-7, so the J call may be wrong. CDR1 and CDR2 (germline): MNHEY, SVGAGI. The CDR3 totals 15 residues. The CDR3 nucleotides are TGTGCCAGCAGCTGGGGGGGAGGGTCGTCTTACGAGCAGTACTTC. The encoded protein is CASSWGGGSSYEQYF.

V usage is TRBV9 and J usage is TRBJ2-3; D not resolved. Trimming pared 0 bases from V and 1 base from J, leaving 6 bases between. This CDR3 is 14 amino acids long. Looked up from germline, CDR1 is SGDLS and CDR2 is YYNGEE. CDR3 region: CASSVDIGTDTQYF. CDR3 DNA sequence: TGTGCCAGCAGCGTAGACATCGGCACAGATACGCAGTATTTT.

CDR3 bases: TGCGCCAGCAGCCAAGATCTTGACCGGTACAATGAGCAGTACTTC. It is translated as CASSQDLDRYNEQYF. The V gene is TRBV4-3, the J gene TRBJ2-1, with no clear D. Gene TRBJ2-7 matches the end of the DNA better, so the J call may be wrong. CDR1 is LGHNA, CDR2 YSLEER, per germline. The CDR3 covers 15 residues.

The chain is built from TRBV7-9 and TRBJ1-2; TRBD1 aligns across 7 bases. Trimming took 4 bases from V and 4 from J; bases not matched to a gene: 9. The germline gives CDR1 SEHNR, CDR2 FQNEAQ (reference sequence). This CDR3 contains 15 residues. The CDR3 loop is CASSYLSTGAYGYTF. DNA for the CDR3: TGTGCCAGCAGCTATCTAAGTACAGGGGCCTATGGCTACACCTTC.

This chain joins TRBV12-3 or TRBV12-4 and TRBJ2-7, with 7 bases lining up with TRBD1. V shed 4 bases and J 1 base; nucleotides not matched to a gene: 7. CDR3 length equals 15 residues. The CDR3 spells CASSSRDSSSYEQYF. The CDR3 DNA sequence: TGTGCCAGCAGTTCTCGGGACAGCTCATCCTACGAGCAGTACTTC.

This clonotype was detected a few times. The rearrangement links TRBV4-1 to TRBJ2-3; a possible D gene is TRBD2 (6 bases). Germline V CDR1 and CDR2: MGHRA, YSYEKL. The CDR3 is 17 amino acids. Between the trimmed V and J ends, which lost 2 bases and 0 bases, there was a span of 15 bases. CDR3 in amino acids: CASSQPPGGVSTDTQYF. CDR3 coding DNA: TGCGCCAGCAGCCAACCTCCCGGCGGGGTTAGCACAGATACGCAGTATTTT.

The chain carries TRBV6-1 and TRBJ2-3; D uncertain. The V gene's germline CDR1 is MNHNS and CDR2 SASEGT. Trimming took off 2 bases at V and 5 bases at J, with 11 bases between the two ends. CDR3 length equals 14 residues. The CDR3 protein is CASSESRGKDTQYF. The CDR3 nucleotides are TGTGCCAGCAGTGAAAGTCGCGGAAAAGATACGCAGTATTTT.

The rearrangement uses TRBV20-1 and TRBJ1-1; D unresolved. Germline CDR1 reads DFQATT; CDR2 reads SNEGSKA (reference sequence). This CDR3 has 13 residues. V lost 4 bases to trimming and J lost 1 base, with 10 bases between them. CDR3 nucleotide sequence: TGCAGTGCTATCCCCTCACGGAACACTGAAGCTTTCTTT. Encoded protein: CSAIPSRNTEAFF.

In its sample, this clonotype was seen a few times. V and J are TRBV10-3 and TRBJ1-2; the D gene is possibly TRBD1 (5 bases). The CDR3 contains 14 residues. Per the germline V gene, CDR1 is ENHRY and CDR2 is SYGVKD. Trimming took off 7 bases at V and 4 bases at J, with 16 bases between the two ends. The chain's CDR3 is CAITPDTGPYGYTF. As DNA, the CDR3 is TGTGCCATCACCCCGGACACGGGCCCCTATGGCTACACCTTC.

This sequence joins TRBV4-2 and TRBJ2-7; D is unclear. V was trimmed by 1 base and J by 0 bases, leaving 10 bases between them. The CDR3 consists of 15 residues. CDR1 LGHNA and CDR2 YNFKEQ come from the germline V gene. In nucleotides, the CDR3 is TGTGCCAGCAGCCAAGTTCAGGATTCCTCCTACGAGCAGTACTTC. Its protein product is CASSQVQDSSYEQYF.